Each of the 27 T cell receptor beta chains below was sequenced from the same sample in a study of T cells in Graves' hyperthyroidism and ophthalmopathy. Template material for amplifying TCR beta CDR3 regions consisted of RNA transcripts. First-round RT-PCR targeting the TCR CDR3 was performed with the HTBI primer set. TCRdb re-called the multiplex PCR reads with MiXCR, one entry per CDR3 protein. The sample lists about 710,000 distinct CDR3 sequences, roughly 17% seen once, with approximately 8.4% in the top ten. Sequencing used blood. These receptors were taken from a young man with Graves' hyperthyroidism.

This clonotype appeared a few times. The J gene is TRBJ1-5, the V gene TRBV7-2; the match to TRBD1 covers 7 bases. The CDR3 runs 15 residues. Germline lookup yields CDR1 SGHTA and CDR2 FQGNSA. Trimming at V came to 5 bases and at J to 2 bases, leaving 6 bases not matched to a gene. The CDR3 DNA reads as TGTGCCAGCAGCGACACAGGGGTCCGCAATCAGCCCCAGCATTTT. It yields the protein CASSDTGVRNQPQHF.

This clonotype came up a few times. This rearrangement joins TRBV10-3 to TRBJ1-5, with 9 bases lining up with TRBD1. CDR3 length: 18 residues. Trimming at V came to 6 bases and at J to 4 bases, leaving 16 bases not matched to a gene. Looked up from germline, CDR1 is ENHRY and CDR2 is SYGVKD. The CDR3 sequence: CAIRGTGFEITSNQPQHF. The CDR3 DNA follows: TGTGCCATCAGGGGGACAGGGTTCGAAATAACTTCGAATCAGCCCCAGCATTTT.

This clonotype was recorded many times. V is TRBV6-1 and J is TRBJ1-2, with TRBD1 matching over 8 bases. The CDR3 has 14 amino acids. CDR1 and CDR2 (germline): MNHNS, SASEGT. The V gene end was trimmed by 5 bases and the J gene end by 2 bases; junction bases not matched to a gene: 4. CDR3 bases: TGTGCCAGCAGTCCCTGGACAGGGAACTATGGCTACACCTTC. It is translated as CASSPWTGNYGYTF.

The DNA for the CDR3 is TGTGCCAGCACCACTGTCGCGGGAGGTTCCTACAATGAGCAGTTCTTC. It yields the protein CASTTVAGGSYNEQFF. The J gene is TRBJ2-1, the V gene TRBV7-8, with 8 bases matching TRBD2. This CDR3 contains 16 residues. Germline V lookup: CDR1 SGHVS, CDR2 FQNEAQ. V dropped 7 bases and J dropped 1; count of bases not matched to a gene: 9.

V and J are TRBV30 and TRBJ1-2; 9 bases align to TRBD1. V shed 0 bases and J 1 base; nucleotides not matched to a gene: 6. This CDR3 spans 16 amino acids. Per germline, CDR1 GTSNPN and CDR2 SVGIG (reference sequence). The CDR3 coding sequence is TGTGCCTGGAGTGTACCCTGGACAGGGGATAACTATGGCTACACCTTC. It yields the protein CAWSVPWTGDNYGYTF.

This clonotype was seen ten or more times. The chain combines TRBV11-2 with TRBJ2-3, with D maybe TRBD1 (5 bases). The CDR3 consists of 14 residues. CDR1 is SGHAT, CDR2 FQNNGV, per germline. Trimming removed 2 bases from V and 3 bases from J, with 9 bases in between. The CDR3 bases are TGTGCCAGCAGCTTAATCCAGGGAACAGATACGCAGTATTTT. It codes for CASSLIQGTDTQYF.

This clonotype was seen ten or more times. The chain joins TRBV20-1 to TRBJ2-1, with D possibly called TRBD1 or TRBD2 (8 bases each). The length of the CDR3 is 19 residues. Germline CDR1 and CDR2: DFQATT and SNEGSKA (reference sequence). Trimming cost V 5 bases and J 0 bases, with 26 bases left between them. The CDR3 DNA sequence: TGCAGTGCTTGGGGACAGGACAAGGACAGCGGGAGCTCCTACAATGAGCAGTTCTTC. Translation: CSAWGQDKDSGSSYNEQFF.

DNA of the CDR3: TGTGCCACCGGCGGGACCCGCACAGATACGCAGTATTTT. Translated: CATGGTRTDTQYF. The rearrangement links TRBV15 to TRBJ2-3, with D possibly being TRBD2 (6 bases). Germline CDR1 and CDR2: LNHNV and YYDKDF (reference sequence). V gave up 8 bases and J gave up 1 base, with 10 bases separating them. The CDR3 has 13 residues.

This clonotype has only a few counts. CDR3 sequence: CASSLSLDATQYF. CDR3 in DNA: TGTGCCAGCAGTTTAAGTCTGGATGCGACCCAGTACTTC. This chain joins TRBV28 and TRBJ2-5; D is ambiguous. V was pared by 2 bases and J by 7 bases, with 11 bases between. The CDR3 covers 13 residues. Per the germline V gene, CDR1 is MDHEN and CDR2 is SYDVKM.

At least ten counts were recorded for this clonotype. The chain couples TRBV7-2 to TRBJ2-1; 11 bases are a match to TRBD2. The ends lost 3 bases at V and 4 bases at J; junction bases unmatched: 8. The CDR3 has 17 residues. Germline V gives CDR1 SGHTA, CDR2 FQGNSA. CDR3 sequence: CASSFRLLAGGYNEQFF. The CDR3 nucleotides read TGTGCCAGCAGCTTCCGACTGCTAGCGGGGGGTTACAATGAGCAGTTCTTC.

This clonotype was detected only a few times. The J gene is TRBJ2-7, the V gene TRBV29-1; TRBD2 matches 7 bases. Germline trimming cut 4 bases from V and 4 bases from J; bases unmatched to any gene: 7. The germline V gene encodes CDR1 SQVTM and CDR2 ANQGSEA. CDR3 length: 13 residues. The DNA for the CDR3 is TGCAGCGTTGTATCGCGGGAGCGTTACGAGCAGTACTTC. It yields the protein CSVVSRERYEQYF.

This clonotype appeared many times. The V gene is TRBV2, the J gene TRBJ2-2, with D perhaps TRBD2 (6 bases). Trimming pared 11 bases from V and 4 bases from J, leaving 11 bases between. CDR1 is SNHLY, CDR2 FYNNEI, per germline. This CDR3 comprises 12 residues. The CDR3 sequence is CAQAGTTGELFF. The CDR3 coding sequence is TGTGCCCAGGCGGGGACCACCGGGGAGCTGTTTTTT.

V and J are TRBV29-1 and TRBJ2-1, with TRBD2 matching 12 bases. This CDR3 is 14 amino acids long. J lost 8 bases, V lost 6 bases, and 8 bases had no gene match. Per germline, CDR1 SQVTM and CDR2 ANQGSEA. As DNA, the CDR3 is TGCAGCGTCAGGCCCCGACTAGCGGGAGATGAGCAGTTCTTC. Residues: CSVRPRLAGDEQFF.

In this sample, this clonotype turned up a few times. The junction differs from germline at one of its ends, possibly a read error. The V gene is TRBV7-9, the J gene TRBJ2-5, with 10 bases fitting TRBD2. The CDR3 is 16 amino acids. From germline, CDR1 is SEHNR and CDR2 FQNEAQ (reference sequence). CDR3: CASSSSATSGTISPNF. The DNA of the CDR3 is TGTGCCAGCAGCAGTAGCGCTACTAGCGGGACCATCTCCCCTAACTTC.

The chain joins TRBV10-3 to TRBJ1-1, with D maybe TRBD1 (6 bases). Germline loops: CDR1 ENHRY, CDR2 SYGVKD. CDR3 length: 12 amino acids. Trimming took 10 bases from V and 0 from J, leaving 9 bases between them. CDR3 region: CATGQMNTEAFF. The CDR3 DNA reads as TGTGCCACTGGACAGATGAACACTGAAGCTTTCTTT.

The sample holds a few counts of this clonotype. The chain has TRBV3-1 and TRBJ2-1, with 10 bases matching TRBD2. The CDR3 extends over 19 amino acids. Germline V gene sequence: CDR1 LGHDT, CDR2 YNNKEL (reference sequence). V shed 6 bases, J shed 1 base, and the junction held 15 bases outside the gene matches. This CDR3 reads CASSSWGGMTSGSYNEQFF. CDR3 in DNA: TGTGCCAGCAGTTCTTGGGGGGGCATGACTAGCGGGTCCTACAATGAGCAGTTCTTC.

There are a few counts of this clonotype. The rearrangement uses TRBV4-1 and TRBJ2-1, with 8 bases fitting TRBD2. Germline V gene sequence: CDR1 MGHRA, CDR2 YSYEKL. After removal of 7 bases from V and 7 bases from J, the junction contained 6 bases not matched to a gene. The CDR3 totals 13 residues. The CDR3 nucleotides read TGCGCCAGCACGGGACTAGGAGTAAATGAGCAGTTCTTC. Translation gives CASTGLGVNEQFF.

The chain links TRBV7-9 to TRBJ2-6; tentatively, D is TRBD2 (6 bases). V lost 9 bases and J lost 11, with 8 bases in between. This CDR3 is built from 10 residues. Per germline, CDR1 SEHNR and CDR2 FQNEAQ (reference sequence). CDR3 nucleotide sequence: TGTGCCAGTTGGGGGGACGTCCTGACTTTC. This translates into CASWGDVLTF.

This clonotype occurred many times. The chain recombines TRBV14 with TRBJ2-3, with D unresolved. CDR3 length equals 14 residues. Germline-derived CDR1 and CDR2 are SGHDN and FVKESK. The V end was cut by 4 bases, the J end by 3 bases, with 11 bases between. CDR3 protein: CASSPRVGTDTQYF. For the CDR3, the DNA is TGTGCCAGCAGCCCACGTGTAGGAACAGATACGCAGTATTTT.

In this sample, this clonotype turned up a few times. The genes are TRBV19 and TRBJ1-2; 10 bases line up with TRBD1. CDR3 length equals 14 residues. The germline V gene encodes CDR1 LNHDA and CDR2 SQIVND (reference sequence). The junction had 7 bases not matched to a gene; V was cut back by 8 bases and J by 4 bases. As DNA, the CDR3 is TGTGCCAGTCGCCGTCGACAGGGGGCCTATGGCTACACCTTC. Its translation is CASRRRQGAYGYTF.

The table lists this clonotype with a few counts. V usage is TRBV29-1 and J usage is TRBJ1-1, with D tentatively TRBD1 (5 bases). This CDR3 is 12 amino acids long. Germline-derived CDR1 and CDR2 are SQVTM and ANQGSEA. With 6 bases removed from V and 5 bases from J, the gap between germline ends came to 13 bases. The chain's CDR3 is CSVAQGDTEAFF. The CDR3, as DNA: TGCAGCGTGGCGCAGGGAGATACTGAAGCTTTCTTT.

This clonotype was detected ten times or more. The chain combines TRBV3-1 with TRBJ1-1; D gene ambiguous. There are 13 residues in the CDR3. Trimming removed 4 bases at V and 6 bases at J, with 12 bases between. The germline V gene encodes CDR1 LGHDT and CDR2 YNNKEL (reference sequence). The CDR3: CASSPLQRAEAFF. Here the CDR3 DNA reads TGTGCCAGCAGCCCCCTACAGCGCGCTGAAGCTTTCTTT.

The sample holds many counts of this clonotype. V usage is TRBV20-1 and J usage is TRBJ1-5; maybe TRBD1 (6 bases). V lost 0 bases and J 6 bases, leaving 18 bases between the germline ends. The CDR3 loop spans 16 amino acids. CDR1 and CDR2 (germline): DFQATT, SNEGSKA (reference sequence). DNA of the CDR3: TGCAGTGCTAGAGACCGCCGCAGGGGCTTGGCTCAGCCCCAGCATTTT. Translation: CSARDRRRGLAQPQHF.

This clonotype was detected ten times or more. The rearrangement links TRBV20-1 to TRBJ2-7; possibly TRBD1 for D (6 bases). The germline V gene has CDR1 DFQATT and CDR2 SNEGSKA (reference sequence). V lost 2 bases and J lost 0, with 14 bases in between. CDR3 length: 15 amino acids. CDR3 amino acids: CSARRGQFLSYEQYF. The CDR3 region has the DNA TGCAGTGCTAGAAGAGGACAGTTCCTCTCCTACGAGCAGTACTTC.

This clonotype was observed at least ten times. V and J are TRBV20-1 and TRBJ1-1; D remains unclear. Trimming took 4 bases from V and 4 from J, leaving 10 bases between them. The V gene's germline CDR1 is DFQATT and CDR2 SNEGSKA (reference sequence). The CDR3 is made up of 12 amino acids. The DNA for the CDR3 is TGCAGTGCTACAGGTGGGCGCACTGAAGCTTTCTTT. Translation: CSATGGRTEAFF.

This clonotype was counted only a few times. V gene TRBV4-2 combines with J gene TRBJ2-1; 8 bases match TRBD2. From germline, CDR1 is LGHNA and CDR2 YNFKEQ. V lost 0 bases and J lost 2; bases outside the gene matches: 6. The CDR3 spans 17 residues. The CDR3 protein is CASSQDKSGRPYNEQFF. The CDR3 DNA sequence: TGTGCCAGCAGCCAAGATAAGAGCGGGAGACCCTACAATGAGCAGTTCTTC.

This clonotype has just a few counts. The rearrangement links TRBV6-4 to TRBJ2-2, with D perhaps being TRBD1 or TRBD2 (5 bases each). From germline, CDR1 is MRHNA and CDR2 SNTAGT. CDR3 length: 12 amino acids. V was pared by 2 bases and J by 7 bases, with 5 bases between. The CDR3 sequence: CASSDGGGELFF. In DNA form, the CDR3 reads TGTGCCAGCAGTGACGGGGGCGGGGAGCTGTTTTTT.